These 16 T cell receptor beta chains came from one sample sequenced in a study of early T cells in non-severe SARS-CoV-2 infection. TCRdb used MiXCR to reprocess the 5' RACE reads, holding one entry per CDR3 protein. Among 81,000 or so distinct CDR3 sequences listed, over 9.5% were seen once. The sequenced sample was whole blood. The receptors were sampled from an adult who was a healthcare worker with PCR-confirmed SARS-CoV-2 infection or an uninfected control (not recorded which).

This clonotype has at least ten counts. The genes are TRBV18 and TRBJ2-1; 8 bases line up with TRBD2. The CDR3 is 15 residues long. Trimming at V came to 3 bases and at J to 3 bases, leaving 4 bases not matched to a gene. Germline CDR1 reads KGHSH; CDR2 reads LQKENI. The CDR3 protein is CASSPTGLVYNEQFF. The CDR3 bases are TGTGCCAGCTCACCTACGGGACTAGTCTACAATGAGCAGTTCTTC.

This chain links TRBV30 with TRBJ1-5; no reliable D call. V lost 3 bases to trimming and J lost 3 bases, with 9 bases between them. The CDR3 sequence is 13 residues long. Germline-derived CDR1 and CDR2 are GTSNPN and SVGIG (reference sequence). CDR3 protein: CAWRSGYNQPQHF. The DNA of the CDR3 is TGTGCCTGGAGAAGTGGTTACAATCAGCCCCAGCATTTT.

The CDR3 DNA follows: TGTGCCATCAGTGGCGGGAGAAGTCGAGTGAAGACGCAGTATTTT. This codes for CAISGGRSRVKTQYF. The chain joins TRBV10-3 to TRBJ2-3, with 7 bases matching TRBD2. There are 15 residues in the CDR3. V shed 4 bases and J 9 bases; nucleotides not matched to a gene: 13. The V gene's germline CDR1 is ENHRY and CDR2 SYGVKD.

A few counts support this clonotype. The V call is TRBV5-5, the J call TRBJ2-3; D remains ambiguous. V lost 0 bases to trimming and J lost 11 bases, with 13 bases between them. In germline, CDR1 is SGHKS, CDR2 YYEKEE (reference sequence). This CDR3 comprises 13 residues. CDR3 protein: CASSLGLMGWQYF. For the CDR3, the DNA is TGTGCCAGCAGCTTGGGTTTAATGGGCTGGCAGTATTTT. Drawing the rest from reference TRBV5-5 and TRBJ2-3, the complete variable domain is DAGVTQSPTHLIKTRGQQVTLRCSPISGHKSVSWYQQVLGQGPQFIFQYYEKEERGRGNFPDRFSARQFPNYSSELNVNALLLGDSALYLCASSLGLMGWQYFGPGTRLTVL.

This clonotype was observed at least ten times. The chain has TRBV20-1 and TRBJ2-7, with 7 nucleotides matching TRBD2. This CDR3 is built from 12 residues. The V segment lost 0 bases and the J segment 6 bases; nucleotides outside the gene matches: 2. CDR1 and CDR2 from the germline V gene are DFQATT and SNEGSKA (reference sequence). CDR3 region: CSARDWGGEQYF. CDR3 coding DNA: TGCAGTGCTAGAGATTGGGGGGGCGAGCAGTACTTC.

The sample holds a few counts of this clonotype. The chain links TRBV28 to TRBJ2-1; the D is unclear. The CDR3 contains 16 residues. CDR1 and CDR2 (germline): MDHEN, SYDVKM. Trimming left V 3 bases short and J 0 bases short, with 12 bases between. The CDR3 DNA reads TGTGCCAGCAGTTTTCCTGCCCGAAGCTCCTACAATGAGCAGTTCTTC. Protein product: CASSFPARSSYNEQFF. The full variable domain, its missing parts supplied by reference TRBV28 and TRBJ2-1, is DVKVTQSSRYLVKRTGEKVFLECVQDMDHENMFWYRQDPGLGLRLIYFSYDVKMKEKGDIPEGYSVSREKKERFSLILESASTNQTSMYLCASSFPARSSYNEQFFGPGTRLTVL.

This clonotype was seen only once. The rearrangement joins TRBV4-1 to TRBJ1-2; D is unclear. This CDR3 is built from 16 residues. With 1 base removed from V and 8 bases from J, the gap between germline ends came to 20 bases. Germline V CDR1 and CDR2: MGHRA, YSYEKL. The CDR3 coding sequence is TGCGCCAGCAGCCAAGTCCTCAGAGAGATCCCATCCGGCTACACCTTC. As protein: CASSQVLREIPSGYTF.

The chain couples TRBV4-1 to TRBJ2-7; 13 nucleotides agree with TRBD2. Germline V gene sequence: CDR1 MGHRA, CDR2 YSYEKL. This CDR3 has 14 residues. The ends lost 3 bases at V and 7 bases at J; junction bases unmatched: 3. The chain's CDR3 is CASSHGTSGKEQYF. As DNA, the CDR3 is TGCGCCAGCAGCCATGGGACTAGCGGGAAAGAGCAGTACTTC.

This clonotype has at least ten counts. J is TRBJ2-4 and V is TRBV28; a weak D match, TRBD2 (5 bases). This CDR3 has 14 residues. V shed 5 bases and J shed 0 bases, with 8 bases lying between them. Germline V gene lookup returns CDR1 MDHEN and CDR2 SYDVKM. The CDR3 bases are TGTGCCAGCAGTATGGCGGGAGCCAAAAACATTCAGTACTTC. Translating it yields CASSMAGAKNIQYF.

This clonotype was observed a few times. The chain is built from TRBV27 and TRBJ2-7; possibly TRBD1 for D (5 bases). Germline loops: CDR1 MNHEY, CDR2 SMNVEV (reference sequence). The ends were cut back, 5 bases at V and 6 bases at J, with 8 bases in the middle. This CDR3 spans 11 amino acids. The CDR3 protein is CASSQGVEQYF. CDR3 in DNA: TGTGCCAGCAGTCAGGGCGTCGAGCAGTACTTC.

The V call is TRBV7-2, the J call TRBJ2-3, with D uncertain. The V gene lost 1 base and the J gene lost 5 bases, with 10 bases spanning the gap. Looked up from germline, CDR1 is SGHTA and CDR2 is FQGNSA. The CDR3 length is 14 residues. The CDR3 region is CASSLEPGGDTQYF. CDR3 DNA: TGTGCCAGCAGCTTAGAACCCGGCGGAGATACGCAGTATTTT.

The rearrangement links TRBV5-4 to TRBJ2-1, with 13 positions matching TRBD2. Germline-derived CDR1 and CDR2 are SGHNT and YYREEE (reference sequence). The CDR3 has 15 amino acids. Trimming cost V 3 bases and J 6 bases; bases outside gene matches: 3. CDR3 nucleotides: TGTGCCAGCAGCTCCGGACTAGCGGGAGCCAATGAGCAGTTCTTC. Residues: CASSSGLAGANEQFF.

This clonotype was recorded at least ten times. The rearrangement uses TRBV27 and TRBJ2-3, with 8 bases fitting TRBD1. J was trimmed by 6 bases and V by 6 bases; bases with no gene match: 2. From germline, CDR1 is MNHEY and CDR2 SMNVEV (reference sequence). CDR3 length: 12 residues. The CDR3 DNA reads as TGTGCCAGCAGCCCAGGGGGCGATACGCAGTATTTT. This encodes CASSPGGDTQYF.

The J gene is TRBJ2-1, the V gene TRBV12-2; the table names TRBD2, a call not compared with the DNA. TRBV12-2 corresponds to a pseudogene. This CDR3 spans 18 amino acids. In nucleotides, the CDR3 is TGTGCAAGTCGCGAGCGACTAGCGGGAGGGCCTTATTACAATGAGCAGTTCTTC. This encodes CASRERLAGGPYYNEQFF.

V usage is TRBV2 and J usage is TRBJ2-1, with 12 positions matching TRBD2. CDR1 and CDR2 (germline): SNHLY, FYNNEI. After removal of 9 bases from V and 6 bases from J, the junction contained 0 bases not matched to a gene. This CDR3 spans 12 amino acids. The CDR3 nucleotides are TGTGCCAGGACTAGCGGGAGCAATGAGCAGTTCTTC. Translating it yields CARTSGSNEQFF.

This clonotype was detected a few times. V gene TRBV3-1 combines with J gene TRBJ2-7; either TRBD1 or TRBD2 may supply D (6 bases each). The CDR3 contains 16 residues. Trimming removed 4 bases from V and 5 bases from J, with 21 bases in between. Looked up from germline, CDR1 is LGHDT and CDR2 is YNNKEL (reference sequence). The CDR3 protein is CASSRGRAGTLHEQYF. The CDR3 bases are TGTGCCAGCAGCCGAGGTAGGGCGGGGACACTCCACGAGCAGTACTTC.